Described below is a single T cell receptor (beta chain) sequence and its context. The target antigen is unknown. These data are taken from a study of T cell repertoires in cytomegalovirus infection. Background on the study: In public TCR beta signatures, there were indications of both CMV infection and matching HLA type. Findings and caveats of the study: Clonotypes of TCR beta that were HLA-C-restricted and CMV-specific dominated the ex vivo response.

One entry per CDR3 protein, called by TCRdb with MiXCR from the reads. This sample has tens of thousands of distinct CDR3 sequences, with roughly 20% found just once. The sequenced sample was PBMCs, sequenced either directly or after in vitro stimulation (not recorded which). The TCR originated in a human donor in good health (CMV status not recorded). Some clones in this sample may be carry-over from other donors' samples.

CDR3 sequence: CATSRKRGLGHNEQFF. In nucleotides, the CDR3 is TGTGCCACCAGCAGGAAGCGGGGTTTGGGGCACAATGAGCAGTTCTTC. The rearrangement uses TRBV15 and TRBJ2-1, with TRBD2 matching over 7 bases. The length of the CDR3 is 16 residues. The germline V gene has CDR1 LNHNV and CDR2 YYDKDF (reference sequence). The V gene end was trimmed by 3 bases and the J gene end by 5 bases; junction bases not matched to a gene: 10.